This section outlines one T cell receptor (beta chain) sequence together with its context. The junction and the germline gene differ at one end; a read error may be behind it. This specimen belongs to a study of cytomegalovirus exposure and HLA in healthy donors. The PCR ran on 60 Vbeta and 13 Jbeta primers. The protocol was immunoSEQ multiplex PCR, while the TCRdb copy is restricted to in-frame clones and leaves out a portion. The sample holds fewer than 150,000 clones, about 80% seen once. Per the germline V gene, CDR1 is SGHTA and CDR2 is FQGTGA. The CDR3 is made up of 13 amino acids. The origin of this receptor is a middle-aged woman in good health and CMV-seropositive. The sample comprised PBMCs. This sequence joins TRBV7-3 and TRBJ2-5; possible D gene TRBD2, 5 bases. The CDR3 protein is CSSSERREETQYF. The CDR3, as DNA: TGTTCCAGCAGCGAGAGGCGGGAAGAGACCCAGTACTTC.